This TCR beta chain was sequenced during a study of memory CD4+ T cells and cytomegalovirus serostatus. Background on the study: Of the healthy Belgian adults, several were CMV seropositive and about 24 seronegative.

Authors' processing steps: After removing out-of-frame reads, around 2.2 million distinct TCRbeta sequences remained. Sequencing used immunoSEQ multiplex PCR; TCRdb keeps in-frame clones, though not all of them. V, J and clone size derive from that table, while D and trimming were established from the DNA sequence. The sample has about 61,000 clones, around 80% seen once. Single viable CD3+CD4+CD8-CD45RO+ cells were sorted as the memory CD4+ T cells. Germline V gives CDR1 SGHRS, CDR2 YFSETQ. There are 13 residues in the CDR3. The V gene lost 1 base and the J gene lost 8 bases, with 12 bases spanning the gap.

V usage is TRBV5-1 and J usage is TRBJ1-2; D gene unclear. Sequenced input: memory CD4+ T cells from blood. This TCR came from an adult in good health and CMV-seronegative. Some clones in this sample may be carry-over from other donors' samples. CDR3 sequence (DNA): TGCGCCAGCAGCTTGTGGGTAGGGTCCGGCTACACCTTC. Its protein product is CASSLWVGSGYTF.